The 23 T cell receptor beta chains given below trace back to one sample, sequenced in a study of blood T cell repertoires in COVID-19. TCRdb keeps only in-frame clones here, not all; method: immunoSEQ multiplex PCR. The data show a few hundred thousand clones, more than 75% seen once. Sequencing was carried out using peripheral blood. The origin of the receptors is a man between 60 and 70 years old with acute or convalescent COVID-19.

The V gene is TRBV10-2, the J gene TRBJ1-2; 8 bases fit TRBD1. CDR3 size: 15 residues. Germline lookup yields CDR1 WSHSY and CDR2 SAAADI. Losses at the gene ends were 5 bases for V and 4 bases for J; bases not matched to a gene: 9. The CDR3 DNA is TGCGCCAGCAGTCTCGGACAGGGAGGGATCTATGGCTACACCTTC. Residues: CASSLGQGGIYGYTF.

In this sample, this clone turned up once. The chain couples TRBV2 to TRBJ1-2; D gene uncertain. Germline-derived CDR1 and CDR2 are SNHLY and FYNNEI. The CDR3 has 14 residues. V lost 6 bases to trimming and J lost 8 bases, with 19 bases between them. This CDR3 is CASRGIAPTRGYTF. DNA of the CDR3: TGTGCCAGCAGAGGCATAGCCCCCACGCGGGGCTACACCTTC.

The rearrangement links TRBV5-4 to TRBJ1-2; 8 bases are shared with TRBD1. The CDR3 loop spans 13 amino acids. V lost 0 bases to trimming and J lost 8 bases; unmatched junction nucleotides: 3. Germline V gene lookup returns CDR1 SGHNT and CDR2 YYREEE (reference sequence). This chain's CDR3 is CASSLAGGGGYTF. CDR3 nucleotide sequence: TGTGCCAGCAGCTTGGCAGGGGGCGGGGGCTACACCTTC. The complete variable domain, with remaining parts taken from reference TRBV5-4 and TRBJ1-2, reads ETGVTQSPTHLIKTRGQQVTLRCSSQSGHNTVSWYQQALGQGPQFIFQYYREEENGRGNFPPRFSGLQFPNYSSELNVNALELDDSALYLCASSLAGGGGYTFGSGTRLTVV.

The chain carries TRBV6-8 and TRBJ1-4; 9 bases are a match to TRBD1. This CDR3 has 17 residues. Trimming took 8 bases from V and 0 from J; bases not matched to a gene: 10. Germline CDR1 is MNHGY and CDR2 is SAAAGT. In DNA, the CDR3 is TGTGCCAGCCCCCCGGGACAGGGACTTGCAACTAATGAAAAACTGTTTTTT. Its translation: CASPPGQGLATNEKLFF.

The table lists this clone with a count of one. This rearrangement joins TRBV4-2 to TRBJ1-4; D is unresolved. Germline CDR1 and CDR2: LGHNA and YNFKEQ. The ends were cut back, 1 base at V and 8 bases at J, with 5 bases in the middle. CDR3 length: 12 residues. In nucleotides, the CDR3 is TGTGCCAGCAGCCAAGTACAAGAAAAACTGTTTTTT. Amino acids: CASSQVQEKLFF.

The chain joins TRBV28 to TRBJ2-2, with a tentative D call TRBD2 (5 bases). The germline CDR1 and CDR2 sequences are MDHEN and SYDVKM. This CDR3 has 15 amino acids. V was shortened by 3 bases and J by 3 bases, with 11 bases between the two germline ends. This CDR3 reads CASSFPGWDTGELFF. The CDR3 nucleotides read TGTGCCAGCAGTTTTCCGGGGTGGGACACCGGGGAGCTGTTTTTT.

The gene calls are TRBV7-3 and TRBJ2-7, with 7 bases lining up with TRBD2. CDR3 length: 16 amino acids. Germline lookup yields CDR1 SGHTA and CDR2 FQGTGA. With V trimmed by 5 bases and J by 3 bases, 13 bases remained unmatched. This chain's CDR3 is CASSRRGGAANYEQYF. The DNA for the CDR3 is TGTGCCAGCAGCCGACGGGGAGGGGCGGCAAACTACGAGCAGTACTTC.

The gene calls are TRBV7-2 and TRBJ1-1; 9 bases agree with TRBD1. The trim removed 5 bases at V and 4 bases at J, leaving 2 bases unmatched. CDR3 size: 13 residues. CDR1 is SGHTA, CDR2 FQGNSA, per germline. CDR3 loop: CASSGTGTTEAFF. The DNA of the CDR3 is TGTGCCAGCAGCGGGACAGGGACCACTGAAGCTTTCTTT.

This clone was seen at least ten times. The V and J genes are TRBV2 and TRBJ1-1; D possibly corresponds to TRBD1 (5 bases). V was cut by 4 bases and J by 4 bases, with 13 bases left in between. There are 14 residues in the CDR3. The germline CDR1 and CDR2 sequences are SNHLY and FYNNEI. The CDR3 coding sequence is TGTGCCAGCAGTGGCCCCCTGGGGGGCACTGAAGCTTTCTTT. Residues: CASSGPLGGTEAFF. The whole variable domain, filled in from reference TRBV2 and TRBJ1-1, reads EPEVTQTPSHQVTQMGQEVILRCVPISNHLYFYWYRQILGQKVEFLVSFYNNEISEKSEIFDDQFSVERPDGSNFTLKIRSTKLEDSAMYFCASSGPLGGTEAFFGQGTRLTVV.

The CDR3 nucleotides are TGTGCCAGCAGTGAAGGGACAGGGGGTAATAATTCACCCCTCCACTTT. Protein sequence: CASSEGTGGNNSPLHF. The genes are TRBV6-1 and TRBJ1-6, with TRBD1 matching 10 bases. The CDR3 length is 16 residues. From germline, CDR1 is MNHNS and CDR2 SASEGT. V dropped 1 base and J dropped 5; count of bases not matched to a gene: 2.

The chain has TRBV27 and TRBJ1-1; 7 nucleotides align to TRBD1. The CDR3 is 14 residues long. The ends lost 3 bases at V and 5 bases at J; junction bases unmatched: 6. Germline lookup yields CDR1 MNHEY and CDR2 SMNVEV (reference sequence). The CDR3 loop reads CASSLSGGRTEAFF. The DNA of the CDR3 is TGTGCCAGCAGTTTGTCAGGGGGGCGAACTGAAGCTTTCTTT.

This clone was seen only a few times. This chain connects TRBV6-5 to TRBJ1-1; 7 nucleotides align to TRBD1. The length of the CDR3 is 14 residues. CDR1 MNHEY and CDR2 SVGAGI come from the germline V gene. V gave up 7 bases and J gave up 3 bases; unmatched junction bases: 8. In nucleotides, the CDR3 is TGTGCCAGCAACAACGACAGGGTCGACACTGAAGCTTTCTTT. This codes for CASNNDRVDTEAFF.

The V and J genes are TRBV5-1 and TRBJ2-2; D gene ambiguous. With 0 bases removed from V and 5 bases from J, the gap between germline ends came to 8 bases. Germline V lookup: CDR1 SGHRS, CDR2 YFSETQ. The CDR3 spans 14 residues. CDR3 sequence (DNA): TGCGCCAGCAGCTTGGGGCTGGTTACCGGGGAGCTGTTTTTT. Translating it yields CASSLGLVTGELFF.

The chain carries TRBV9 and TRBJ2-7; D unresolved. There are 14 residues in the CDR3. Per germline, CDR1 SGDLS and CDR2 YYNGEE. Deletions cut 0 bases from V and 1 base from J, with 8 bases between. CDR3 sequence reads: CASSVGASSYEQYF. CDR3 DNA: TGTGCCAGCAGCGTAGGGGCATCTTCCTACGAGCAGTACTTC.

The V gene is TRBV24-1, the J gene TRBJ1-5; 8 bases match TRBD1. Per the germline V gene, CDR1 is KGHDR and CDR2 is SFDVKD. The CDR3 spans 14 residues. With 4 bases clipped from V and 6 bases from J, the junction kept 4 bases outside the gene matches. CDR3 protein: CATSDAQGGQPQHF. The CDR3 nucleotides are TGTGCCACCAGTGACGCACAGGGGGGTCAGCCCCAGCATTTT.

The genes are TRBV6-5 and TRBJ1-2, with a tentative D call TRBD1 (6 bases). The CDR3 runs 12 residues. Trimming shortened V by 7 bases and J by 8 bases, and 14 bases separated the two germline ends. Germline-derived CDR1 and CDR2 are MNHEY and SVGAGI. As DNA, the CDR3 is TGTGCCAGCAACCTCTCAGGGGAGGGCTACACCTTC. This gives the protein CASNLSGEGYTF.

This chain joins TRBV15 and TRBJ2-3; no clear D gene. CDR3 length: 13 amino acids. Trimming removed 0 bases at V and 3 bases at J, with 4 bases between. CDR1 LNHNV and CDR2 YYDKDF come from the germline V gene (reference sequence). Here the CDR3 DNA reads TGTGCCACCAGCAGAGATCTAACAGATACGCAGTATTTT. Translation gives CATSRDLTDTQYF.

The V call is TRBV7-2, the J call TRBJ2-7; 7 bases fit TRBD1. Germline V lookup: CDR1 SGHTA, CDR2 FQGNSA. The trim removed 4 bases at V and 4 bases at J, leaving 4 bases unmatched. The CDR3 consists of 13 residues. CDR3 sequence reads: CASSSTGAYEQYF. In DNA, the CDR3 is TGTGCCAGCAGCTCCACAGGGGCGTACGAGCAGTACTTC.

The chain couples TRBV6-5 to TRBJ1-2; D may be TRBD1 (6 bases). CDR1 is MNHEY and CDR2 is SVGAGI in the germline V gene. V lost 4 bases and J lost 4, with 13 bases in between. This CDR3 has 14 residues. Here the CDR3 DNA reads TGTGCCAGCAGTTTGGGACAACGAATCTATGGCTACACCTTC. Protein: CASSLGQRIYGYTF.

This chain joins TRBV11-1 and TRBJ2-7; D not resolved. Germline CDR1 and CDR2: SGHAT and FQDESV (reference sequence). Trimming left V 5 bases short and J 3 bases short, with 20 bases between. The CDR3 loop spans 16 amino acids. The CDR3 protein is CASSPLGTVNFYEQYF. CDR3 coding DNA: TGTGCCAGCAGCCCCCTAGGAACTGTCAACTTCTACGAGCAGTACTTC. The full variable domain, its missing parts supplied by reference TRBV11-1 and TRBJ2-7, is EAEVAQSPRYKITEKSQAVAFWCDPISGHATLYWYRQILGQGPELLVQFQDESVVDDSQLPKDRFSAERLKGVDSTLKIQPAELGDSAMYLCASSPLGTVNFYEQYFGPGTRLTVT.

The chain carries TRBV4-2 and TRBJ1-4, with a tentative D call TRBD1 (6 bases). Trimming left V 0 bases short and J 10 bases short, with 12 bases between. The CDR3 is 14 amino acids. Germline CDR1 is LGHNA and CDR2 is YNFKEQ. The CDR3 nucleotides are TGTGCCAGCAGCCAAGAGGGGGCTAGTGGAAAACTGTTTTTT. As protein: CASSQEGASGKLFF.

This chain connects TRBV19 to TRBJ1-1; TRBD1 might be the D (6 bases). V gave up 2 bases and J gave up 2 bases, with 15 bases separating them. Germline loops: CDR1 LNHDA, CDR2 SQIVND (reference sequence). CDR3 length: 16 residues. CDR3 DNA sequence: TGTGCCAGTAGTATAAGGTCGGGGGGCCTAAACACTGAAGCTTTCTTT. This encodes CASSIRSGGLNTEAFF.

In regard to this clone: Mismatch with germline at one junction end may stem from a read error. CDR3 sequence: CARSPGGVGYNEQFF. Written as DNA, the CDR3 is TGCGCCCGCAGCCCGGGGGGGGTCGGATACAATGAGCAGTTCTTC. The chain has TRBV5-1 and TRBJ2-1; 8 bases line up with TRBD2. The CDR3 contains 15 residues. Germline V CDR1 and CDR2: SGHRS, YFSETQ.